Presented here are 9 T cell receptor beta chains from one specimen sequenced in a study of T cell changes during pregnancy in multiple sclerosis. TCRdb keeps only in-frame clones here, not all; method: immunoSEQ multiplex PCR. This table holds roughly 90,000 clones, 94% found once. The specimen comprised peripheral blood, sampled in the third trimester of pregnancy. The source of these receptors is a female donor with multiple sclerosis, enrolled in a pregnancy study.

A single count supports this clone. This chain uses TRBV30 with TRBJ2-5, with 7 positions matching TRBD2. The CDR3 extends over 15 amino acids. Germline CDR1 and CDR2: GTSNPN and SVGIG (reference sequence). The V segment lost 0 bases and the J segment 5 bases; nucleotides outside the gene matches: 9. The CDR3 coding sequence is TGTGCCTGGAGTGTACTGGACGTCGGGGGGGAGACCCAGTACTTC. This codes for CAWSVLDVGGETQYF.

The chain uses TRBV28 and TRBJ2-7; D unresolved. Germline-derived CDR1 and CDR2 are MDHEN and SYDVKM. The CDR3 spans 12 residues. V shed 4 bases and J shed 6 bases, with 10 bases lying between them. The CDR3 nucleotides read TGTGCCAGCAGTTCTTTCGTTTCCGAGCAGTACTTC. It yields the protein CASSSFVSEQYF.

The chain's CDR3 is CASGGGIGANTGELFF. The CDR3 DNA sequence: TGTGCCAGCGGGGGGGGTATAGGCGCGAACACCGGGGAGCTGTTTTTT. The chain couples TRBV2 to TRBJ2-2; TRBD2 aligns across 7 bases. This CDR3 is built from 16 residues. The germline V gene encodes CDR1 SNHLY and CDR2 FYNNEI. The trim removed 8 bases at V and 0 bases at J, leaving 9 bases unmatched.

The V and J genes are TRBV29-1 and TRBJ2-7; 9 bases match TRBD2. Germline V lookup: CDR1 SQVTM, CDR2 ANQGSEA. After removal of 3 bases from V and 7 bases from J, the junction contained 13 bases not matched to a gene. This CDR3 has 15 amino acids. The CDR3 loop reads CSVESLAGSSGEQYF. The CDR3 DNA follows: TGCAGCGTTGAGTCGCTAGCGGGGTCCTCGGGAGAGCAGTACTTC.

The rearrangement uses TRBV7-2 and TRBJ2-7, with 7 bases that match TRBD2. In germline, CDR1 is SGHTA, CDR2 FQGNSA. V shed 2 bases, J shed 6 bases, and the junction held 7 bases outside the gene matches. The CDR3 spans 14 residues. The CDR3 region has the DNA TGTGCCAGCAGCTTAAGCGGGACGAGGGCCGAGCAGTACTTC. This codes for CASSLSGTRAEQYF.

This sequence joins TRBV9 and TRBJ2-7, with D possibly being TRBD2 (6 bases). Trimming pared 3 bases from V and 7 bases from J, leaving 8 bases between. CDR3 length: 11 amino acids. Per germline, CDR1 SGDLS and CDR2 YYNGEE. The CDR3 spells CASSAGTEQYF. DNA for the CDR3: TGTGCCAGCAGCGCCGGGACTGAGCAGTACTTC.

The rearrangement links TRBV5-1 to TRBJ2-1; 13 positions agree with TRBD2. From germline, CDR1 is SGHRS and CDR2 YFSETQ. The CDR3 is 18 amino acids. Trimming took 3 bases from V and 2 from J; bases not matched to a gene: 8. This chain's CDR3 is CASSSLRLAGGTYNEQFF. The CDR3 coding sequence is TGCGCCAGCAGCTCTCTTCGACTAGCGGGAGGTACCTACAATGAGCAGTTCTTC.

The chain couples TRBV25-1 to TRBJ2-1; D is unresolved. The length of the CDR3 is 15 residues. Germline-derived CDR1 and CDR2 are MGHDK and SYGVNS. Trimming left V 7 bases short and J 6 bases short, with 19 bases between. CDR3 residues: CASTGGRTAGNEQFF. The CDR3 DNA sequence: TGTGCCAGCACCGGTGGCCGAACAGCCGGCAATGAGCAGTTCTTC.

This clone appeared once. The rearrangement links TRBV5-4 to TRBJ2-7; 7 positions match TRBD1. Germline V CDR1 and CDR2: SGHNT, YYREEE (reference sequence). The CDR3 is 15 residues long. Unmatched junction bases numbered 9, after V lost 2 bases and J lost 4 bases. In DNA, the CDR3 is TGTGCCAGCAGCTTTAAGGGACAGACTATTTACGAGCAGTACTTC. Translation gives CASSFKGQTIYEQYF. The complete variable domain, with remaining parts taken from reference TRBV5-4 and TRBJ2-7, reads ETGVTQSPTHLIKTRGQQVTLRCSSQSGHNTVSWYQQALGQGPQFIFQYYREEENGRGNFPPRFSGLQFPNYSSELNVNALELDDSALYLCASSFKGQTIYEQYFGPGTRLTVT.